The 8 T cell receptor beta chains below come from one sample, sequenced in a study of patients and donors after allogeneic stem cell transplantation. TCRdb used MiXCR to reprocess the RT-PCR reads, holding one entry per CDR3 protein. Of roughly 150,000 distinct CDR3 sequences in the sample, 24% were seen once. Sequenced input: blood, either unsorted or a sorted T cell fraction (not recorded which). Source of these receptors: a human donor who was either an allogeneic HSCT recipient or a stem cell or donor lymphocyte infusion donor (not recorded which). It is not recorded whose cells these are; they may come from a transplant donor.

This clonotype showed up just a few times. This chain uses TRBV7-8 with TRBJ2-1; unclear D gene. Trimming pared 8 bases from V and 4 bases from J, leaving 12 bases between. Germline CDR1 is SGHVS and CDR2 is FQNEAQ. The length of the CDR3 is 13 residues. Written as DNA, the CDR3 is TGTGCCAGCGAGCCATCCAGATACAATGAGCAGTTCTTC. As protein: CASEPSRYNEQFF.

In its sample, this clonotype was seen a few times. The gene calls are TRBV6-1 and TRBJ2-5, with D maybe TRBD2 (6 bases). Germline lookup yields CDR1 MNHNS and CDR2 SASEGT. The CDR3 spans 14 residues. Trimming pared 6 bases from V and 7 bases from J, leaving 18 bases between. CDR3 DNA sequence: TGTGCCAGCAGCGCGGACTACGATCGTGGGACCCAGTACTTC. Its translation is CASSADYDRGTQYF.

This clonotype was counted a few times. CDR3 amino acids: CSARASGSGEQYF. For the CDR3, the DNA is TGCAGTGCTAGAGCTAGCGGGAGCGGCGAGCAGTACTTC. The genes are TRBV20-1 and TRBJ2-7, with TRBD2 matching over 10 bases. Trimming took 1 base from V and 6 from J; bases not matched to a gene: 3. The CDR3 contains 13 residues. Looked up from germline, CDR1 is DFQATT and CDR2 is SNEGSKA (reference sequence).

The rearrangement links TRBV20-1 to TRBJ2-4; no clear D gene. The CDR3 contains 13 residues. The germline CDR1 and CDR2 sequences are DFQATT and SNEGSKA (reference sequence). The V end lost 6 bases, the J end lost 0 bases, and 9 bases lay between the germline ends. The CDR3 nucleotides read TGCAGTGCCGGCAACCTAGCCAAAAACATTCAGTACTTC. It encodes CSAGNLAKNIQYF.

Only a few counts were recorded for this clonotype. This sequence joins TRBV12-3 or TRBV12-4 and TRBJ2-1; 7 bases match TRBD2. CDR3 size: 16 residues. Unmatched junction bases numbered 7, after V lost 5 bases and J lost 0 bases. As DNA, the CDR3 is TGTGCCAGCAGTCTCGGGCGGGGGACCTCCTACAATGAGCAGTTCTTC. Its translation is CASSLGRGTSYNEQFF.

A word on this clonotype: A junction boundary mismatches the germline segment, possibly from a read error. The chain couples TRBV4-3 to TRBJ1-5; tentatively, D is TRBD1 (6 bases). The CDR3 is 19 residues long. Looked up from germline, CDR1 is LGHNA and CDR2 is YSLEER. CDR3 residues: CASSQGRGQGKYSNQPQHF. The CDR3 region has the DNA TGCGCCAGCAGCCAAGGGAGAGGTCAGGGGAAATATAGCAATCAGCCTCAGCATTTT.

The V and J genes are TRBV5-1 and TRBJ1-1; a possible D gene is TRBD1 (5 bases). This CDR3 contains 14 residues. V was trimmed by 4 bases and J by 5 bases, leaving 15 bases between them. Germline CDR1 reads SGHRS; CDR2 reads YFSETQ. The CDR3 nucleotides are TGCGCCAGCAGCGTCAACGGGGCTAGGACTGAAGCTTTCTTT. This gives the protein CASSVNGARTEAFF.

The CDR3: CASSLRRAHTF. CDR3 nucleotides: TGTGCCAGCAGCTTAAGGAGGGCCCACACCTTC. The rearrangement uses TRBV7-2 and TRBJ1-2; D is unclear. Trimming removed 2 bases at V and 12 bases at J, with 10 bases between. The germline CDR1 and CDR2 sequences are SGHTA and FQGNSA. The CDR3 is made up of 11 amino acids.